Below, 29 T cell receptor beta chains from the same sample are listed, as sequenced in a study of blood T cell repertoires in COVID-19. Here immunoSEQ multiplex PCR was the method, and the copy in TCRdb shows in-frame clones only, minus some. The sample lists some 300,000 clones; around 90% were seen once. The specimen was PBMCs or T cells enriched from blood (not recorded which). The receptors were sampled from a woman younger than 45 who had recovered from COVID-19.

The chain uses TRBV9 and TRBJ2-1, with D perhaps matching TRBD2 (5 bases). Trimming shortened V by 0 bases and J by 7 bases, and 14 bases separated the two germline ends. CDR1 and CDR2 (germline): SGDLS, YYNGEE. The CDR3 extends over 15 amino acids. The CDR3 DNA reads TGTGCCAGCAGCGTAGTTGTAGGAGGTAGGAATGAGCAGTTCTTC. Its protein product is CASSVVVGGRNEQFF.

The V and J genes are TRBV4-1 and TRBJ2-2; 14 bases match TRBD2. The germline V gene has CDR1 MGHRA and CDR2 YSYEKL. The CDR3 covers 18 residues. V shed 4 bases, J shed 2 bases, and the junction held 6 bases outside the gene matches. CDR3 sequence reads: CASSPYGLAGGNTGELFF. For the CDR3, the DNA is TGCGCCAGCAGCCCCTACGGACTAGCGGGAGGTAACACCGGGGAGCTGTTTTTT.

The rearrangement links TRBV6-4 to TRBJ1-5; 11 nucleotides match TRBD1. CDR1 and CDR2 (germline): MRHNA, SNTAGT. The V segment lost 0 bases and the J segment 5 bases; nucleotides outside the gene matches: 6. This CDR3 spans 17 amino acids. For the CDR3, the DNA is TGTGCCAGCAGTGACTCTGGGGACAGGGGGACGGATCAGCCCCAGCATTTT. This gives the protein CASSDSGDRGTDQPQHF.

The chain links TRBV7-2 to TRBJ1-2, with 11 bases fitting TRBD1. V was clipped by 5 bases and J by 4 bases; unmatched bases: 6. In germline, CDR1 is SGHTA, CDR2 FQGNSA. The CDR3 is made up of 15 amino acids. In DNA form, the CDR3 reads TGTGCCAGCAGCCCCCGGACAGGGGGCGCCTATGGCTACACCTTC. Translation gives CASSPRTGGAYGYTF.

The chain has TRBV7-2 and TRBJ1-3, with unresolved D. Germline CDR1 SGHTA, CDR2 FQGNSA. This CDR3 is built from 14 residues. The ends were cut back, 5 bases at V and 3 bases at J, with 11 bases in the middle. The CDR3, as DNA: TGTGCCAGCAGCCTATTCGGGAATGGAAACACCATATATTTT. Its protein is CASSLFGNGNTIYF.

Written as DNA, the CDR3 is TGTGCCAGCAGCTTAGGAGGCGGGCCAAATGAAGCTTTCTTT. Protein sequence: CASSLGGGPNEAFF. This sequence joins TRBV7-9 and TRBJ1-1; D gene ambiguous. The CDR3 has 14 residues. Between the trimmed V and J ends, which lost 1 base and 7 bases, there was a span of 13 bases. Germline lookup yields CDR1 SEHNR and CDR2 FQNEAQ (reference sequence).

This clone is a singleton in its sample. V is TRBV9 and J is TRBJ2-3; D possibly corresponds to TRBD1 (5 bases). The V and J ends lost 6 bases and 4 bases respectively, with 21 bases between them. CDR1 SGDLS and CDR2 YYNGEE come from the germline V gene. The CDR3 consists of 16 residues. The chain's CDR3 is CASNQGRNPTADTQYF. The CDR3 DNA reads TGTGCCAGCAACCAGGGCAGGAACCCAACGGCAGATACGCAGTATTTT.

The V and J genes are TRBV4-2 and TRBJ2-1; D is perhaps TRBD2 (7 bases). V lost 3 bases and J lost 9, with 15 bases in between. Germline loops: CDR1 LGHNA, CDR2 YNFKEQ. The CDR3 runs to 14 residues. CDR3 amino acids: CASSQGGRGTEQFF. The CDR3 DNA follows: TGTGCCAGCAGCCAGGGGGGGCGGGGGACTGAGCAGTTCTTC.

This chain connects TRBV28 to TRBJ1-6, with 9 bases fitting TRBD1. Germline lookup yields CDR1 MDHEN and CDR2 SYDVKM. The CDR3 covers 17 residues. The V segment lost 3 bases and the J segment 0 bases; nucleotides outside the gene matches: 3. The CDR3 spells CASSFGTGFSYNSPLHF. The CDR3 bases are TGTGCCAGCAGTTTTGGGACAGGGTTCTCCTATAATTCACCCCTCCACTTT.

The rearrangement uses TRBV21-1 and TRBJ1-2; whether TRBD1, the table's D call, matches the DNA was not checked. TRBV21-1 is a listed pseudogene. The CDR3 runs to 13 residues. The chain's CDR3 is CASSQGGPYGYTF. CDR3 DNA sequence: TGTGCCAGCAGCCAAGGGGGCCCCTATGGCTACACCTTC.

The V gene is TRBV29-1, the J gene TRBJ2-3; 8 bases map to TRBD1. The ends lost 6 bases at V and 8 bases at J; junction bases unmatched: 13. This CDR3 is built from 14 residues. The germline V gene has CDR1 SQVTM and CDR2 ANQGSEA. The CDR3 is CSVRGKDRVGTQYF. DNA for the CDR3: TGCAGCGTGAGGGGGAAGGACAGGGTTGGTACGCAGTATTTT.

This sequence joins TRBV5-6 and TRBJ2-7; a possible D gene is TRBD2 (6 bases). The V gene's germline CDR1 is SGHDT and CDR2 YYEEEE. The CDR3 is 16 amino acids. The germline V and J ends were trimmed by 1 base and 0 bases, with 14 bases remaining between them. The DNA for the CDR3 is TGTGCCAGCAGCTTGAGAGGGGACTTAAGCTCCTACGAGCAGTACTTC. Encoded protein: CASSLRGDLSSYEQYF.

The sample holds a few counts of this clone. This chain links TRBV6-5 with TRBJ1-5; the D is unclear. Deletions cut 4 bases from V and 0 bases from J, with 4 bases between. The CDR3 contains 13 residues. From germline, CDR1 is MNHEY and CDR2 SVGAGI. CDR3 coding DNA: TGTGCCAGCAGTTCACATAGCAATCAGCCCCAGCATTTT. It translates to CASSSHSNQPQHF.

The chain recombines TRBV28 with TRBJ2-3; no reliable D call. The CDR3 is 14 amino acids. Trimming pared 2 bases from V and 2 bases from J, leaving 8 bases between. CDR1 and CDR2 (germline): MDHEN, SYDVKM. CDR3 region: CASSLPQVTDTQYF. DNA of the CDR3: TGTGCCAGCAGTTTACCACAAGTCACAGATACGCAGTATTTT.

The chain employs TRBV7-9 and TRBJ1-1; D not certain. V was pared by 1 base and J by 8 bases, with 8 bases between. Germline lookup yields CDR1 SEHNR and CDR2 FQNEAQ (reference sequence). The CDR3 runs to 12 residues. The CDR3 reads CASSLGLSEAFF. CDR3 coding DNA: TGTGCCAGCAGCTTAGGGCTCTCCGAAGCTTTCTTT.

V usage is TRBV3-1 (or the pseudogene TRBV3-2) and J usage is TRBJ2-3, with TRBD2 matching 8 bases. Trimming removed 1 base from V and 7 bases from J; junction bases left unmatched: 7. Germline V gene lookup returns CDR1 LGHDT and CDR2 YNNKEL (reference sequence). The CDR3 length is 15 residues. CDR3 region: CASSQAGGSPNTQYF. In DNA, the CDR3 is TGTGCCAGCAGCCAAGCGGGGGGGTCTCCCAATACGCAGTATTTT.

The chain combines TRBV3-1 (or the pseudogene TRBV3-2) with TRBJ1-4; D gene ambiguous. V lost 1 base and J 7 bases, leaving 10 bases between the germline ends. Per the germline V gene, CDR1 is LGHDT and CDR2 is YNNKEL (reference sequence). The CDR3 consists of 14 residues. CDR3 nucleotides: TGTGCCAGCAGCCAAGGAGGGCCCGGTGAAAAACTGTTTTTT. This translates into CASSQGGPGEKLFF.

The rearrangement joins TRBV19 to TRBJ1-5; a weak D match, TRBD1 (5 bases). The V gene lost 7 bases and the J gene lost 0 bases, with 10 bases spanning the gap. CDR1 is LNHDA and CDR2 is SQIVND in the germline V gene (reference sequence). CDR3 size: 14 residues. CDR3 loop: CASKSGFSNQPQHF. The CDR3 coding sequence is TGTGCCAGTAAGTCAGGGTTTAGCAATCAGCCCCAGCATTTT.

This chain links TRBV10-3 with TRBJ2-7, with a tentative D call TRBD2 (6 bases). CDR3 length: 14 amino acids. CDR1 is ENHRY and CDR2 is SYGVKD in the germline V gene. The V gene lost 0 bases and the J gene lost 3 bases, with 9 bases spanning the gap. DNA for the CDR3: TGTGCCATCAGTGAGTCCGGGGGTCTCTACGAGCAGTACTTC. This sequence encodes CAISESGGLYEQYF.

The chain has TRBV24-1 and TRBJ2-5, with D tentatively TRBD1 (6 bases). Germline CDR1 is KGHDR and CDR2 is SFDVKD. Trimming left V 4 bases short and J 4 bases short, with 18 bases between. The CDR3 is 16 residues long. The CDR3 DNA reads as TGTGCCACCAGTGAGCCGACAGGATTAGGGAGAGAGACCCAGTACTTC. Protein: CATSEPTGLGRETQYF.

The rearrangement links TRBV28 to TRBJ2-3; 11 bases are shared with TRBD2. J was trimmed by 0 bases and V by 7 bases; bases with no gene match: 9. The germline CDR1 and CDR2 sequences are MDHEN and SYDVKM. The CDR3 runs 17 residues. CDR3 sequence: CASTWGTSGPSTDTQYF. The CDR3 coding sequence is TGTGCCAGCACCTGGGGGACTAGCGGTCCTAGCACAGATACGCAGTATTTT.

The V and J genes are TRBV7-3 and TRBJ2-1; a possible D gene is TRBD1 (6 bases). The CDR3 is 13 amino acids. CDR1 and CDR2 from the germline V gene are SGHTA and FQGTGA. The V and J ends lost 3 bases and 4 bases respectively, with 7 bases between them. CDR3 coding DNA: TGTGCCAGCAGCTTTACAGGGTACAATGAGCAGTTCTTC. It translates to CASSFTGYNEQFF. Using reference TRBV7-3 and TRBJ2-1 for the parts outside the CDR3, the full variable domain is GAGVSQTPSNKVTEKGKYVELRCDPISGHTALYWYRQSLGQGPEFLIYFQGTGAADDSGLPNDRFFAVRPEGSVSTLKIQRTERGDSAVYLCASSFTGYNEQFFGPGTRLTVL.

The rearrangement joins TRBV27 to TRBJ1-6; D unclear. The CDR3 is 17 residues long. Between the trimmed V and J ends, which lost 7 bases and 0 bases, there was a span of 16 bases. Germline-derived CDR1 and CDR2 are MNHEY and SMNVEV (reference sequence). The CDR3 sequence: CASIKNSHSSYNSPLHF. In nucleotides, the CDR3 is TGTGCCAGCATCAAAAACAGCCACAGCTCCTATAATTCACCCCTCCACTTT.

This chain connects TRBV20-1 to TRBJ2-1; no reliable D call. Deletions cut 3 bases from V and 6 bases from J, with 9 bases between. CDR3 length: 12 amino acids. Germline CDR1 reads DFQATT; CDR2 reads SNEGSKA (reference sequence). CDR3 loop: CSASGRFNEQFF. In DNA form, the CDR3 reads TGCAGTGCTAGTGGGCGGTTCAATGAGCAGTTCTTC.

The rearrangement joins TRBV7-9 to TRBJ1-4, with 10 bases matching TRBD1. The germline gives CDR1 SEHNR, CDR2 FQNEAQ (reference sequence). Trimming cost V 2 bases and J 7 bases; bases outside gene matches: 1. This CDR3 comprises 14 residues. CDR3 nucleotide sequence: TGTGCCAGCAGCTTATGGGACAGGGGTGAAAAACTGTTTTTT. This codes for CASSLWDRGEKLFF.

J is TRBJ1-5 and V is TRBV7-8; no definite D call. This CDR3 has 15 amino acids. The V gene lost 2 bases and the J gene lost 10 bases, with 18 bases spanning the gap. Germline loops: CDR1 SGHVS, CDR2 FQNEAQ. CDR3 region: CASSLFNGGSEPQHF. The DNA of the CDR3 is TGTGCCAGCAGCTTATTTAATGGAGGAAGCGAACCCCAGCATTTT. The whole variable domain, remainder taken from reference TRBV7-8 and TRBJ1-5, is GAGVSQSPRYKVAKRGQDVALRCDPISGHVSLFWYQQALGQGPEFLTYFQNEAQLDKSGLPSDRFFAERPEGSVSTLKIQRTQQEDSAVYLCASSLFNGGSEPQHFGDGTRLSIL.

The CDR3 is CASSQDRESNSPLHF. In DNA form, the CDR3 reads TGTGCCAGCAGCCAAGACAGGGAATCGAATTCACCCCTCCACTTT. The chain has TRBV13 and TRBJ1-6, with TRBD1 matching 7 bases. The CDR3 is 15 amino acids. Germline V gene sequence: CDR1 PRHDT, CDR2 FYEKMQ (reference sequence). Trimming at V came to 5 bases and at J to 7 bases, leaving 8 bases not matched to a gene.

The rearrangement links TRBV9 to TRBJ2-1; 12 bases match TRBD2. The CDR3 sequence is 15 residues long. Germline CDR1 reads SGDLS; CDR2 reads YYNGEE. The V and J ends lost 5 bases and 4 bases, in that order; junction bases with no gene match: 4. The CDR3 loop reads CASSGTSGFYNEQFF. The CDR3 DNA reads TGTGCCAGCAGTGGGACTAGCGGGTTTTACAATGAGCAGTTCTTC.

The rearrangement links TRBV7-2 to TRBJ2-3, with D tentatively TRBD2 (5 bases). The CDR3 spans 15 residues. CDR1 is SGHTA, CDR2 FQGNSA, per germline. The ends were cut back, 3 bases at V and 1 base at J, with 11 bases in the middle. The CDR3 nucleotides read TGTGCCAGCAGCTTGCTACTAGGTCGCACAGATACGCAGTATTTT. Translation gives CASSLLLGRTDTQYF.